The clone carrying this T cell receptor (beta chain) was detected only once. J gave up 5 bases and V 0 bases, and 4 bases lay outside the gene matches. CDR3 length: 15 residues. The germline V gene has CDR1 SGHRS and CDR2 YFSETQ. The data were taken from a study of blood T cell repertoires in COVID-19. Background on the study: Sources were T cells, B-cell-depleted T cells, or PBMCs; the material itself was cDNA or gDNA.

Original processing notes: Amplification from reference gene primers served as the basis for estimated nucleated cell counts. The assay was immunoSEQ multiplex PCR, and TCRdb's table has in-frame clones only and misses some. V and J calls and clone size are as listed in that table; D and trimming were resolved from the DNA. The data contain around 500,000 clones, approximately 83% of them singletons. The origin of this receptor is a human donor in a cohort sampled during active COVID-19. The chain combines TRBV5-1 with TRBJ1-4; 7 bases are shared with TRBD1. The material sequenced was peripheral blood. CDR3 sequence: CASSLAGTVNEKLFF. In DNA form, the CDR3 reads TGCGCCAGCAGCTTGGCCGGGACAGTAAATGAAAAACTGTTTTTT.